The next 18 T cell receptor beta chains were all read from a single sample in a study of T cell responses to AZD1222 COVID-19 vaccine. Sequencing used immunoSEQ multiplex PCR; TCRdb keeps in-frame clones, though not all of them. The table includes under 150,000 clones, approximately 85% detected once. Sequenced material: peripheral blood, taken on day 0 of AZD1222 vaccination. The origin of the receptors is an adult in good health.

The genes are TRBV19 and TRBJ1-1; D is ambiguous. The V end was cut by 6 bases, the J end by 0 bases, with 11 bases between. This CDR3 has 14 amino acids. The germline CDR1 and CDR2 sequences are LNHDA and SQIVND (reference sequence). For the CDR3, the DNA is TGTGCCAGTAGCCCTGAAAGGATGAACACTGAAGCTTTCTTT. Amino acid sequence: CASSPERMNTEAFF.

This chain uses TRBV19 with TRBJ2-3, with 9 nucleotides matching TRBD2. Germline loops: CDR1 LNHDA, CDR2 SQIVND (reference sequence). The CDR3 contains 17 residues. V was clipped by 3 bases and J by 4 bases; unmatched bases: 11. CDR3 amino acids: CASSIRGGRGFADTQYF. DNA for the CDR3: TGTGCCAGTAGTATCAGGGGCGGGAGGGGATTTGCAGATACGCAGTATTTT.

The chain carries TRBV12-3 or TRBV12-4 and TRBJ1-1; D may be TRBD1 (5 bases). V dropped 3 bases and J dropped 5 bases, with 7 bases sitting between them. CDR3 length: 12 amino acids. CDR3 nucleotides: TGTGCCAGCAGTTTTAAGGGGACTGAAGCTTTCTTT. This translates into CASSFKGTEAFF.

The gene calls are TRBV6-6 and TRBJ2-3; TRBD1 matches 7 bases. Germline V CDR1 and CDR2: MNHNY, SVGAGI (reference sequence). The CDR3 extends over 16 amino acids. The trim removed 5 bases at V and 2 bases at J, leaving 10 bases unmatched. The CDR3 bases are TGTGCCAGCAGTCCACTCCGGGACAGCCTCACAGATACGCAGTATTTT. It is translated as CASSPLRDSLTDTQYF.

This rearrangement joins TRBV4-3 to TRBJ1-5, with no clear D. The CDR3 loop spans 16 amino acids. The germline CDR1 and CDR2 sequences are LGHNA and YSLEER. Trimming took 2 bases from V and 6 from J, leaving 17 bases between them. CDR3 in amino acids: CASSQWALRAGQPQHF. The CDR3 nucleotides are TGCGCCAGCAGCCAATGGGCCCTCCGAGCGGGTCAGCCCCAGCATTTT.

About this clone itself: Other DNA sequences of this sample code for an identical CDR3. V gene TRBV5-4 combines with J gene TRBJ1-2, with 8 bases aligning to TRBD1. The CDR3 spans 14 residues. J gave up 5 bases and V 3 bases, and 6 bases lay outside the gene matches. CDR1 is SGHNT and CDR2 is YYREEE in the germline V gene (reference sequence). The CDR3 protein is CASSSGQGRYGYTF. CDR3 bases: TGTGCCAGCAGCTCAGGACAGGGTCGGTATGGCTACACCTTC. Combining the CDR3 with reference TRBV5-4 and TRBJ1-2 gives the whole variable domain ETGVTQSPTHLIKTRGQQVTLRCSSQSGHNTVSWYQQALGQGPQFIFQYYREEENGRGNFPPRFSGLQFPNYSSELNVNALELDDSALYLCASSSGQGRYGYTFGSGTRLTVV.

This clone appeared a few times. V usage is TRBV29-1 and J usage is TRBJ1-1; maybe TRBD1 (6 bases). V dropped 5 bases and J dropped 5 bases, with 12 bases sitting between them. The CDR3 runs to 12 residues. The V gene's germline CDR1 is SQVTM and CDR2 ANQGSEA. The CDR3 DNA reads TGCAGCGTTTGGACAGAGGGGACTGAAGCTTTCTTT. Its translation is CSVWTEGTEAFF.

This clone was detected a few times. The rearrangement uses TRBV19 and TRBJ2-7; D perhaps matches TRBD1 (5 bases). V was cut by 1 base and J by 3 bases, with 7 bases left in between. This CDR3 spans 13 amino acids. Germline CDR1 reads LNHDA; CDR2 reads SQIVND (reference sequence). This CDR3 reads CASSIGTFYEQYF. The CDR3 DNA reads as TGTGCCAGTAGTATAGGGACATTCTACGAGCAGTACTTC.

This clone showed up just a few times. The gene calls are TRBV7-2 and TRBJ2-7; 8 nucleotides match TRBD1. The germline V gene encodes CDR1 SGHTA and CDR2 FQGNSA. The CDR3 loop spans 14 amino acids. V trimming: 7 bases; J trimming: 7 bases; junction bases outside the gene matches: 12. CDR3 sequence reads: CASNPGGGLWEQYF. The CDR3, as DNA: TGTGCCAGCAACCCAGGGGGCGGGCTGTGGGAGCAGTACTTC.

This sequence joins TRBV11-3 and TRBJ2-3; tentative D call: TRBD2 (6 bases). Germline CDR1 is SGHNT and CDR2 is YENEEA. The germline V and J ends were trimmed by 0 bases and 2 bases, with 15 bases remaining between them. This CDR3 comprises 17 residues. The CDR3 loop is CASSLEGLAGNTDTQYF. The DNA of the CDR3 is TGTGCCAGCAGCTTAGAAGGGTTGGCGGGGAACACAGATACGCAGTATTTT. Full variable domain (rest looked up from reference TRBV11-3 and TRBJ2-3): EAGVVQSPRYKIIEKKQPVAFWCNPISGHNTLYWYLQNLGQGPELLIRYENEEAVDDSQLPKDRFSAERLKGVDSTLKIQPAELGDSAVYLCASSLEGLAGNTDTQYFGPGTRLTVL.

The chain links TRBV5-1 to TRBJ1-6; 9 bases are a match to TRBD1. This CDR3 is built from 16 residues. Germline assignment: CDR1 SGHRS and CDR2 YFSETQ. The trim removed 4 bases at V and 9 bases at J, leaving 11 bases unmatched. The CDR3 sequence: CASSIAGTGSSSPLHF. CDR3 nucleotides: TGCGCCAGCAGCATCGCCGGGACAGGGTCGAGTTCACCCCTCCACTTT.

The V gene is TRBV10-3, the J gene TRBJ2-5, with 7 bases identical to TRBD2. V lost 6 bases and J lost 4; bases outside the gene matches: 8. CDR1 is ENHRY and CDR2 is SYGVKD in the germline V gene. The CDR3 length is 14 residues. CDR3 DNA: TGTGCCATCAGCCGGGGAGGGCCAGGAGAGACCCAGTACTTC. Amino acid sequence: CAISRGGPGETQYF.

V and J are TRBV4-2 and TRBJ2-5; 7 bases fit TRBD2. There are 16 residues in the CDR3. With V trimmed by 4 bases and J by 3 bases, 11 bases remained unmatched. CDR1 and CDR2 from the germline V gene are LGHNA and YNFKEQ. The CDR3: CASSPSVGTTKETQYF. CDR3 nucleotide sequence: TGTGCCAGCAGCCCATCCGTCGGGACTACAAAAGAGACCCAGTACTTC.

This clone was counted a few times. This sequence joins TRBV6-5 and TRBJ1-3; D is perhaps TRBD1 (5 bases). Germline values: CDR1 MNHEY, CDR2 SVGAGI. V gave up 7 bases and J gave up 4 bases, with 8 bases separating them. CDR3 length: 12 residues. CDR3 protein: CASTRQGNTIYF. DNA for the CDR3: TGTGCCAGCACCCGACAGGGAAACACCATATATTTT.

As concerns this clone: An end of the junction differs from the germline gene, which may be a read error. The rearrangement joins TRBV11-3 to TRBJ2-7; the match to TRBD2 covers 14 bases. This CDR3 has 18 amino acids. CDR1 SGHNT and CDR2 YENEEA come from the germline V gene. CDR3 amino acids: CASSSSGTSGRSRYERYF. The CDR3 bases are TGTGCCAGCAGCTCATCCGGGACTAGCGGGAGATCCCGCTACGAGCGGTACTTC.

This rearrangement joins TRBV2 to TRBJ1-6; TRBD1 aligns across 9 bases. The J segment lost 7 bases and the V segment lost 3 bases, leaving 4 bases of the junction unmatched. CDR1 and CDR2 (germline): SNHLY, FYNNEI. The CDR3 is 15 residues long. CDR3 loop: CASSDSGTGNSPLHF. The DNA of the CDR3 is TGTGCCAGCAGTGATTCCGGGACAGGGAATTCACCCCTCCACTTT.

This clone was seen just once. The J gene is TRBJ2-5, the V gene TRBV27; D unresolved. The V end was cut by 0 bases, the J end by 5 bases, with 10 bases between. The CDR3 totals 14 residues. Germline V gene data show CDR1 as MNHEY and CDR2 as SMNVEV (reference sequence). In DNA, the CDR3 is TGTGCCAGCAGTTTATCGGCCAGATCGGAGACCCAGTACTTC. Amino acid sequence: CASSLSARSETQYF.

This rearrangement joins TRBV15 to TRBJ1-1, with 7 bases identical to TRBD1. CDR3 length: 18 amino acids. Per germline, CDR1 LNHNV and CDR2 YYDKDF (reference sequence). V lost 1 base and J lost 1; bases outside the gene matches: 12. The CDR3 DNA sequence: TGTGCCACCAGCAGAGGAACGCCCCGGACAGGAGAGAACACTGAAGCTTTCTTT. The encoded protein is CATSRGTPRTGENTEAFF.